Below, 6 T cell receptor beta chains from the same sample are listed, as sequenced in a study of blood T cells in healthy people across ages. Sample-barcoded 5' priming and a J-beta primer mix drove a second PCR of roughly 7 to 11 cycles. TCRdb reprocessed the 5' RACE reads via MiXCR and lists one record per CDR3 protein. The sample carries more than 900,000 distinct CDR3 sequences, roughly 29% recorded once. The same sample was also used in a study of T cells of mothers and their children.

Source material: blood. The receptors were gathered from a middle-aged woman in good health.

This clonotype showed up many times. The chain combines TRBV7-2 with TRBJ2-3; D is uncertain. Germline assignment: CDR1 SGHTA and CDR2 FQGNSA. V was shortened by 3 bases and J by 0 bases, with 7 bases between the two germline ends. The CDR3 is made up of 14 amino acids. In nucleotides, the CDR3 is TGTGCCAGCAGCTTCCGGAGTAGCACAGATACGCAGTATTTT. This gives the protein CASSFRSSTDTQYF.

The chain links TRBV7-9 to TRBJ2-5; D is undetermined. CDR1 is SEHNR and CDR2 is FQNEAQ in the germline V gene (reference sequence). Trimming pared 3 bases from V and 1 base from J, leaving 12 bases between. This CDR3 is built from 15 residues. As DNA, the CDR3 is TGTGCCAGCAGCTTGGCTACTCGCCCCCAAGAGACCCAGTACTTC. Protein sequence: CASSLATRPQETQYF.

This clonotype was recorded many times. V usage is TRBV29-1 and J usage is TRBJ2-5, with 10 positions matching TRBD1. V lost 6 bases, J lost 4 bases, and 5 bases stayed unmatched. Germline V gene data show CDR1 as SQVTM and CDR2 as ANQGSEA. The CDR3 runs 13 residues. The CDR3 here is CSVDWDRGETQYF. The CDR3 DNA sequence: TGCAGCGTAGACTGGGACAGGGGAGAGACCCAGTACTTC. The full variable domain, completed using reference TRBV29-1 and TRBJ2-5, is SAVISQKPSRDICQRGTSLTIQCQVDSQVTMMFWYRQQPGQSLTLIATANQGSEATYESGFVIDKFPISRPNLTFSTLTVSNMSPEDSSIYLCSVDWDRGETQYFGPGTRLLVL.

At least ten counts were recorded for this clonotype. The genes are TRBV28 and TRBJ2-7, with 8 bases matching TRBD2. CDR1 is MDHEN and CDR2 is SYDVKM in the germline V gene. This CDR3 comprises 13 residues. J gave up 6 bases and V 3 bases, and 4 bases lay outside the gene matches. The CDR3 sequence: CASSFRTSSEQYF. CDR3 nucleotides: TGTGCCAGCAGTTTTCGGACTAGCTCCGAGCAGTACTTC.

J is TRBJ2-7 and V is TRBV11-1; 7 positions agree with TRBD1. Germline loops: CDR1 SGHAT, CDR2 FQDESV (reference sequence). The trim removed 5 bases at V and 1 base at J, leaving 8 bases unmatched. The CDR3 is 15 amino acids. The CDR3 sequence is CASSDRTGSSYEQYF. The CDR3 nucleotides are TGTGCCAGCAGCGACCGGACAGGTTCATCCTACGAGCAGTACTTC.

This chain links TRBV7-3 with TRBJ1-2; D unresolved. This CDR3 contains 14 residues. V dropped 5 bases and J dropped 5 bases, with 15 bases sitting between them. Germline V CDR1 and CDR2: SGHTA, FQGTGA. CDR3 nucleotide sequence: TGTGCCAGCAGCCCGTCGGCAGAGGGATATGGCTACACCTTC. Translating it yields CASSPSAEGYGYTF. The full variable domain, rest sourced from reference TRBV7-3 and TRBJ1-2, is GAGVSQTPSNKVTEKGKYVELRCDPISGHTALYWYRQSLGQGPEFLIYFQGTGAADDSGLPNDRFFAVRPEGSVSTLKIQRTERGDSAVYLCASSPSAEGYGYTFGSGTRLTVV.